Listed below are T cell receptor beta chains from one sample, sequenced in a study of vaccination and CD4 T cells after COVID-19. These receptors have no identified antigens. From the PCR reads, TCRdb called clonotypes with MiXCR, one entry per CDR3 protein. The sample includes roughly 20,000 distinct CDR3 sequences, 60% to 85% seen only once; the top ten take about 17%. Sequences were derived from CD4+ T cells from blood, cultured in vitro, sampled after SARS-CoV-2 vaccination. These TCRs come from a human donor who received a COVID-19 vaccine. The CDR3 runs from the conserved cysteine through the conserved F or W. The D gene is left open where the match is weak.

CDR3aa	v_gene	j_gene	d_gene
CASSLDLRGTETQYF	TRBV12-3/TRBV12-4	TRBJ2-5	-
CASRGGTGGYGYTF	TRBV2	TRBJ1-2	TRBD1
CASSVRGGNTEAFF	TRBV6-1	TRBJ1-1	-
CASSLLLGRRNYGYTF	TRBV7-9	TRBJ1-2	-
CASSYVPRGSTEAFF	TRBV6-5	TRBJ1-1	TRBD1
CASGAPQTGTGVSNQPQHF	TRBV7-9	TRBJ1-5	TRBD1
CASSSPGTSLYGYTF	TRBV6-5	TRBJ1-2	-
CASSGLLETQYF	TRBV11-3	TRBJ2-5	-
CAWSPRRGVSNQPQHF	TRBV30	TRBJ1-5	-
CASSSRQGIIQETQYF	TRBV27	TRBJ2-5	TRBD1
CASSQQGIRKTEAFF	TRBV2	TRBJ1-1	-
CASSKYRDRGRQPQHF	TRBV27	TRBJ1-5	TRBD1
CASSYRTSHTDTQYF	TRBV5-1	TRBJ2-3	-
CSARDQAGGYYGYTF	TRBV20-1	TRBJ1-2	TRBD1
CASSLEGASSPQYF	TRBV19	TRBJ2-5	-
CASSIGRLRFNTEAFF	TRBV19	TRBJ1-1	-
CSARPDPDSEAFF	TRBV20-1	TRBJ1-1	-
CAGSARSGTGLAGVETQYF	TRBV6-1	TRBJ2-5	TRBD2
CASSLGQGHRLNTEAFF	TRBV7-3	TRBJ1-1	-
CASSISADNSPLHF	TRBV19	TRBJ1-6	-
CASRGLGGTQYF	TRBV6-1	TRBJ2-5	-
CATRGGPSTDTQYF	TRBV24-1	TRBJ2-3	TRBD2
CASSDQGGQPQHF	TRBV2	TRBJ1-5	-
CASSPGQGAISPLHF	TRBV14	TRBJ1-6	TRBD1
CASSPDRARKTQYF	TRBV2	TRBJ2-5	TRBD1
CAWNGQGGRGQPQHF	TRBV30	TRBJ1-5	TRBD1
CASSTLTANTEAFF	TRBV19	TRBJ1-1	-
CASSDPFSGNTIYF	TRBV6-1	TRBJ1-3	-
CSARGIVGTTEAFF	TRBV20-1	TRBJ1-1	-
CSARVWGVGNQPQHF	TRBV20-1	TRBJ1-5	-
CSARDARQGGGPQHF	TRBV20-1	TRBJ1-5	TRBD1
CSATGDGNTIYF	TRBV20-1	TRBJ1-3	-
CASSFRGSALSNEQFF	TRBV7-9	TRBJ2-1	-
CATSDSKSQGPDTQYF	TRBV24-1	TRBJ2-3	-
CASSSGLHTQYF	TRBV7-2	TRBJ2-3	TRBD2
CAWSLRAGSTDTQYF	TRBV30	TRBJ2-3	-
CASRGREGGYTF	TRBV27	TRBJ1-2	-
CASSSTNTGELFF	TRBV3-1	TRBJ2-2	-
CASSDVRVDGYTF	TRBV6-4	TRBJ1-2	-
CASSEAYGYTF	TRBV2	TRBJ1-2	-
CASSEVIKETQYF	TRBV6-1	TRBJ2-5	-
CASSSPRGGVETGELFF	TRBV7-9	TRBJ2-2	TRBD2
CASSLREGGLRGYTF	TRBV7-2	TRBJ1-2	-
CASSRQGKSGYGYTF	TRBV6-1	TRBJ1-2	TRBD1
CASTTGQGISSNYGYTF	TRBV19	TRBJ1-2	-
CASSRAATNYGYTF	TRBV7-2	TRBJ1-2	-
CASRFRGTEAFF	TRBV12-3/TRBV12-4	TRBJ1-1	-